This T cell receptor (beta chain) was sequenced for a study of neurological immune-mediated disorders. Study results and caveats: When the repertoires were grouped phylogenetically, those of 18 of the 34 multiple sclerosis patients came together in a single cluster of related CDR3 sequences, which points to a possible repertoire-level signature.

The germline V gene encodes CDR1 DFQATT and CDR2 SNEGSKA (reference sequence). Trimming removed 6 bases from V and 4 bases from J, with 12 bases in between. This CDR3 has 12 residues. This clonotype was detected ten times or more. The antigen is unknown. cDNA synthesis was performed by 5'RACE with 10-nucleotide random UMIs. Each CDR3 protein gets one entry after TCRdb re-called the 5' RACE reads with MiXCR. The table shows more than 45,000 distinct CDR3 sequences, with under 2.5% occurring only once. This receptor was taken from a man aged 45-65 years with multiple sclerosis. The gene calls are TRBV20-1 and TRBJ1-1; the D gene is possibly TRBD1 (6 bases). Source material: PBMCs. In nucleotides, the CDR3 is TGCAGTGCCCCGGGACAAGTCACTGAAGCTTTCTTT. Its translation: CSAPGQVTEAFF.